These 13 T cell receptor beta chains were sequenced from one sample in a study of T cells in Graves' hyperthyroidism and ophthalmopathy. Amplified regions were TCR beta CDR3 sequences from RNA transcripts. An initial round of RT-PCR targeting the TCR CDR3 relied on the HTBI primer set. TCRdb independently ran MiXCR on the multiplex PCR reads; one entry per CDR3 protein. The sample holds about 360,000 distinct CDR3 sequences, approximately 13% seen once. The sequenced sample consisted of blood. The receptors shown here come from a woman between 18 and 29 years old with Graves' hyperthyroidism.

This clonotype was seen repeatedly, ten times or more. The chain recombines TRBV5-5 with TRBJ2-1; 7 bases align to TRBD2. Germline trimming cut 7 bases from V and 4 bases from J; bases unmatched to any gene: 8. The V gene's germline CDR1 is SGHKS and CDR2 YYEKEE (reference sequence). The CDR3 length is 14 residues. This CDR3 reads CASHPRELYNEQFF. The CDR3 DNA is TGTGCCAGCCACCCGCGGGAGTTATACAATGAGCAGTTCTTC.

The sample holds many counts of this clonotype. V gene TRBV3-1 combines with J gene TRBJ2-1; 8 bases are shared with TRBD1. Losses at the gene ends were 5 bases for V and 3 bases for J; bases not matched to a gene: 0. CDR1 is LGHDT, CDR2 YNNKEL, per germline (reference sequence). This CDR3 region has 13 residues. CDR3 DNA sequence: TGTGCCAGCAGCGGACAGGGCTACAATGAGCAGTTCTTC. Protein product: CASSGQGYNEQFF.

On this clonotype itself: One base away lies a much larger clone, so this may be a sequencing read error. The chain is built from TRBV20-1 and TRBJ2-2, with unresolved D. The CDR3 consists of 15 residues. Trimming pared 1 base from V and 1 base from J, leaving 10 bases between. Germline lookup yields CDR1 DFQATT and CDR2 SNEGSKA (reference sequence). The CDR3 DNA reads TGCAGTGCTAGAGCGGGTAATCTGAACACCGGGGAGCTGTTTTTT. Translation: CSARAGNLNTGELFF.

J is TRBJ1-5 and V is TRBV20-1; TRBD1 matches at 9 bases. The CDR3 consists of 16 residues. CDR1 is DFQATT, CDR2 SNEGSKA, per germline (reference sequence). Trimming took 4 bases from V and 5 from J; bases not matched to a gene: 12. The CDR3 DNA is TGCAGTGCTATGGACACCGGGACAGGGTCGTATCAGCCCCAGCATTTT. Encoded protein: CSAMDTGTGSYQPQHF.

The gene calls are TRBV5-1 and TRBJ2-5; D is unclear. Trimming shortened V by 0 bases and J by 5 bases, and 8 bases separated the two germline ends. Germline V CDR1 and CDR2: SGHRS, YFSETQ. The CDR3 consists of 13 residues. The CDR3: CASSLGEEETQYF. The DNA for the CDR3 is TGCGCCAGCAGCTTGGGTGAAGAGGAGACCCAGTACTTC. The whole variable domain, remainder taken from reference TRBV5-1 and TRBJ2-5, is KAGVTQTPRYLIKTRGQQVTLSCSPISGHRSVSWYQQTPGQGLQFLFEYFSETQRNKGNFPGRFSGRQFSNSRSEMNVSTLELGDSALYLCASSLGEEETQYFGPGTRLLVL.

This clonotype occurred many times. The V call is TRBV2, the J call TRBJ2-1; TRBD2 matches at 9 bases. There are 14 residues in the CDR3. The junction had 11 bases not matched to a gene; V was cut back by 11 bases and J by 6 bases. CDR1 and CDR2 from the germline V gene are SNHLY and FYNNEI. In DNA, the CDR3 is TGTGCCGGGCTGACTAGCGGTCTCTCCAATGAGCAGTTCTTC. Translation gives CAGLTSGLSNEQFF.

This clonotype was picked up many times. CDR3 residues: CASSPPSRTYEQYF. In DNA form, the CDR3 reads TGTGCCAGCTCACCACCGTCGCGGACCTACGAGCAGTACTTC. V gene TRBV18 combines with J gene TRBJ2-7; D remains ambiguous. The germline V and J ends were trimmed by 0 bases and 2 bases, with 8 bases remaining between them. Germline-derived CDR1 and CDR2 are KGHSH and LQKENI. This CDR3 has 14 amino acids.

This clonotype has a count of ten or more. The genes are TRBV6-6 and TRBJ1-1; 10 bases are shared with TRBD1. Germline CDR1 reads MNHNY; CDR2 reads SVGAGI (reference sequence). Trimming removed 0 bases from V and 5 bases from J; junction bases left unmatched: 30. This CDR3 contains 24 residues. The CDR3 sequence: CASSYSTPPTSQDPGTGVGTEAFF. For the CDR3, the DNA is TGTGCCAGCAGTTACTCGACCCCCCCCACCTCCCAGGACCCCGGGACAGGGGTGGGAACTGAAGCTTTCTTT.

There are many counts of this clonotype. This chain connects TRBV19 to TRBJ1-1, with D tentatively TRBD1 (6 bases). The CDR3 runs to 14 residues. Deletions cut 4 bases from V and 1 base from J, with 10 bases between. Germline CDR1 reads LNHDA; CDR2 reads SQIVND (reference sequence). CDR3 protein: CASSTRGGNTEAFF. For the CDR3, the DNA is TGTGCCAGTAGTACCAGGGGAGGGAACACTGAAGCTTTCTTT.

Points on this clonotype: A much larger clone lies one base from this, so it may be a read error. The chain employs TRBV24-1 and TRBJ2-1, with 8 nucleotides matching TRBD2. Germline CDR1 KGHDR, CDR2 SFDVKD. This CDR3 is 16 amino acids long. V dropped 3 bases and J dropped 1; count of bases not matched to a gene: 4. The CDR3 loop is CATSDIAGTSYNEQFF. The CDR3 bases are TGTGCCACCAGTGATATAGCGGGGACATCCTACAATGAGCAGTTCTTC.

This clonotype was counted many times. This chain joins TRBV7-3 and TRBJ2-3; TRBD2 matches 7 bases. Per the germline V gene, CDR1 is SGHTA and CDR2 is FQGTGA. The length of the CDR3 is 15 residues. Trimming took 4 bases from V and 3 from J; bases not matched to a gene: 7. CDR3 nucleotides: TGTGCCAGCAGCTCGCAGGTGGGAGGGACAGATACGCAGTATTTT. Encoded protein: CASSSQVGGTDTQYF.

This clonotype showed up many times. V gene TRBV24-1 combines with J gene TRBJ2-1; D gene uncertain. Germline loops: CDR1 KGHDR, CDR2 SFDVKD. The CDR3 covers 14 residues. Deletions cut 1 base from V and 8 bases from J, with 11 bases between. The CDR3 protein is CATSDLERADEQFF. CDR3 nucleotide sequence: TGTGCCACCAGTGATTTAGAACGGGCGGATGAGCAGTTCTTC.

This clonotype was seen a handful of times. This chain connects TRBV20-1 to TRBJ2-3; D is possibly TRBD2 (7 bases). The V and J ends lost 6 bases and 5 bases respectively, with 18 bases between them. The CDR3 spans 14 residues. The germline gives CDR1 DFQATT, CDR2 SNEGSKA (reference sequence). DNA of the CDR3: TGCAGTGCCCTGGGGGCGGGAGATGGAGATACGCAGTATTTT. Translating gives CSALGAGDGDTQYF.